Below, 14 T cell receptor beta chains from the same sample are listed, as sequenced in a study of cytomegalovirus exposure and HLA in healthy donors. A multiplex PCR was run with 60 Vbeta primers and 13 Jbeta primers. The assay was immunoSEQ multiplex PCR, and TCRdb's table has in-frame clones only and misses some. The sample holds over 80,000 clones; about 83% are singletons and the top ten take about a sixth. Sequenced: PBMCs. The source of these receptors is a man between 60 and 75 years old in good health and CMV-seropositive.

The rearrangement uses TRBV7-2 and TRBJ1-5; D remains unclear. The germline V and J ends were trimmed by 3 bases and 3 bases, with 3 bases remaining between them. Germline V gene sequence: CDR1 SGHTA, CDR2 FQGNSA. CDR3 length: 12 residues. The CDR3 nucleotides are TGTGCCAGCAGCTTCTCCAATCAGCCCCAGCATTTT. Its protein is CASSFSNQPQHF.

The CDR3 is CASQGLSYEQYF. The CDR3 DNA is TGTGCCAGCCAAGGACTCTCCTACGAGCAGTACTTC. This chain joins TRBV6-1 and TRBJ2-7; a possible D gene is TRBD2 (5 bases). V lost 8 bases to trimming and J lost 0 bases, with 8 bases between them. CDR1 is MNHNS and CDR2 is SASEGT in the germline V gene. This CDR3 contains 12 residues.

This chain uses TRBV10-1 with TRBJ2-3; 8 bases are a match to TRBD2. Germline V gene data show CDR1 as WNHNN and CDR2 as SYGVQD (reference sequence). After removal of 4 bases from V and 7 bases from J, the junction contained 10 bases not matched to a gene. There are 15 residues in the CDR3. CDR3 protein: CASSVGTSALNTQYF. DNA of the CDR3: TGCGCCAGCAGTGTGGGGACTAGTGCCCTTAATACGCAGTATTTT.

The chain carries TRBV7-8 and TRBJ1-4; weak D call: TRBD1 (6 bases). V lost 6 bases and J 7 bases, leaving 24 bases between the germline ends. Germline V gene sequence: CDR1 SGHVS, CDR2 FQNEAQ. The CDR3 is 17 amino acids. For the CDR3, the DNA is TGTGCCAGCAGGGTAGGGGGTGAAGCCCAAATAGGTGAAAAACTGTTTTTT. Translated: CASRVGGEAQIGEKLFF.

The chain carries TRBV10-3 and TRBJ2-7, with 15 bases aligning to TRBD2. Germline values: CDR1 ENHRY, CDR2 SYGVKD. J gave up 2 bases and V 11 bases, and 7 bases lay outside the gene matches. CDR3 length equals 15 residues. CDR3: CAVGTSGGHPYEQYF. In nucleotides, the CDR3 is TGTGCCGTCGGGACTAGCGGGGGGCATCCCTACGAGCAGTACTTC.

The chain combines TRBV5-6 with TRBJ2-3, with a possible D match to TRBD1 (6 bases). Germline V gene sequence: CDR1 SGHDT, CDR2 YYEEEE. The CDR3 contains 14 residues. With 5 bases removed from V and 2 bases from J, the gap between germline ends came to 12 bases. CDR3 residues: CASSKTGSTDTQYF. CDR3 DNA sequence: TGTGCCAGCAGTAAGACAGGTTCCACAGATACGCAGTATTTT.

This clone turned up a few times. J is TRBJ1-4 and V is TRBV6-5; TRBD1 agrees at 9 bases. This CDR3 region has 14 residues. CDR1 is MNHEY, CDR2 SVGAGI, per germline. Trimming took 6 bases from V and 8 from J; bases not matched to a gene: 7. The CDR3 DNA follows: TGTGCCAGCAGACCGGGACAGGGTCGAGAAAAACTGTTTTTT. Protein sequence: CASRPGQGREKLFF.

The CDR3 DNA sequence: TGTGCCAGCAGCCGCATTCCGCAGGGAGGGGTCGTGGTGCAGTACTTC. This encodes CASSRIPQGGVVVQYF. V and J are TRBV11-2 and TRBJ2-7; 7 nucleotides agree with TRBD2. The CDR3 loop spans 16 amino acids. After removal of 5 bases from V and 9 bases from J, the junction contained 19 bases not matched to a gene. Germline CDR1 is SGHAT and CDR2 is FQNNGV.

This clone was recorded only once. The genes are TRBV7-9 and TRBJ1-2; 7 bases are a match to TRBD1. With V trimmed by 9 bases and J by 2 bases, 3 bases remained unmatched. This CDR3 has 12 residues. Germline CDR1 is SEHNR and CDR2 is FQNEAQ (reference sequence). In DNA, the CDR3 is TGTGCCAGTCACAGGGGAAACTATGGCTACACCTTC. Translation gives CASHRGNYGYTF.

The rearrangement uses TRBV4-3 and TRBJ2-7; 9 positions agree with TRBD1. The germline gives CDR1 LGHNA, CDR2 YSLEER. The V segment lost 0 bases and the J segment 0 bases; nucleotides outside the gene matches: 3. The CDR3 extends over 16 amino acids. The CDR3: CASSQDGTGPSYEQYF. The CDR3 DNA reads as TGCGCCAGCAGCCAAGATGGGACAGGGCCCTCCTACGAGCAGTACTTC.

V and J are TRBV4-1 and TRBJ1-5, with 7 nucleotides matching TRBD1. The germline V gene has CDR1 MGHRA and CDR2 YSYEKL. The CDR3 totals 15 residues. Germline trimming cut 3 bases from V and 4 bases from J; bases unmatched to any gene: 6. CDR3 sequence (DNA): TGCGCCAGCAGCCAGGACGGACAGGTTAATCAGCCCCAGCATTTT. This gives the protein CASSQDGQVNQPQHF.

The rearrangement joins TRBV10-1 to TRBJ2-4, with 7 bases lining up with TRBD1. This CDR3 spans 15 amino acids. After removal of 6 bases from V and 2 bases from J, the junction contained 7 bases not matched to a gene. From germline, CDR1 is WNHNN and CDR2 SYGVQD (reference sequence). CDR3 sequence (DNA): TGCGCCAGCAGAGAACGGGACAGAACCAAAAACATTCAGTACTTC. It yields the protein CASRERDRTKNIQYF.

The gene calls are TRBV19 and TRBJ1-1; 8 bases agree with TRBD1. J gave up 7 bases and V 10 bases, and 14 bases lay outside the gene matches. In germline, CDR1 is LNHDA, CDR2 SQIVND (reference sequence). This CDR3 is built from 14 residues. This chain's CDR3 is CATAGQGGWSEAFF. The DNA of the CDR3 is TGTGCCACCGCCGGACAGGGTGGATGGAGTGAAGCTTTCTTT.

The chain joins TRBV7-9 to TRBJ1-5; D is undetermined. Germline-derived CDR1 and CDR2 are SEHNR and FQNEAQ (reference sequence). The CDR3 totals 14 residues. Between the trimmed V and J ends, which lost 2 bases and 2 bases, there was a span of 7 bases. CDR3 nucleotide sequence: TGTGCCAGCAGCTTATCGACTGGCAATCAGCCCCAGCATTTT. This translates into CASSLSTGNQPQHF.